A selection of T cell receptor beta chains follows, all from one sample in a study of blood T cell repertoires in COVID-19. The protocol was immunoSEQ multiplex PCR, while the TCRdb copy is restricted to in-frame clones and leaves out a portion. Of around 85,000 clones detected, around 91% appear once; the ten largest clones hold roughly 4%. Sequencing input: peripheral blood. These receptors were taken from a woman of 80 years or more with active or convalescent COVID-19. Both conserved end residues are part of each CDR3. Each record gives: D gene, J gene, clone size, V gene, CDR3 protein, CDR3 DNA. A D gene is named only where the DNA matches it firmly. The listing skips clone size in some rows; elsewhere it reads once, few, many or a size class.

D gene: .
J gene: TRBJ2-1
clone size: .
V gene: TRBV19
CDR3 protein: CASSGERAGLNSYNEQFF
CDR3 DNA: TGTGCCAGTAGTGGGGAGCGGGCTGGGCTTAACTCCTACAATGAGCAGTTCTTC

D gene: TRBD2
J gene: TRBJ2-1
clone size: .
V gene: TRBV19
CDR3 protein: CASSTGLAGGGIGEQFF
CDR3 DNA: TGTGCCAGTAGCACGGGACTAGCGGGAGGTGGAATTGGTGAGCAGTTCTTC

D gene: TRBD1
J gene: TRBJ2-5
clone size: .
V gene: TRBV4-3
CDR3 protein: CASSPQERGRLKETQYF
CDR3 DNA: TGCGCCAGCAGCCCCCAAGAAAGGGGGCGTCTAAAAGAGACCCAGTACTTC

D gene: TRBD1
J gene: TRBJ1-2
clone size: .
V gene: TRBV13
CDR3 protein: CASSRGQAGYTF
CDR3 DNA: TGTGCCAGCAGCCGGGGACAGGCGGGCTACACCTTC

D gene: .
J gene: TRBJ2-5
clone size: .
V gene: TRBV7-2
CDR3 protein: CASSSPRGLVETQYF
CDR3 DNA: TGTGCCAGCAGCTCGCCCCGGGGTCTCGTAGAGACCCAGTACTTC

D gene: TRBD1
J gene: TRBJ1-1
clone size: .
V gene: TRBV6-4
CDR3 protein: CASSESGTGNTEAFF
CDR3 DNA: TGTGCCAGCAGTGAATCCGGGACAGGGAACACTGAAGCTTTCTTT

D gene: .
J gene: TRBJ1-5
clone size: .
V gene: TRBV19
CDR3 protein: CASSGWGVSNQPQHF
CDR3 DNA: TGTGCCAGTAGCGGGTGGGGGGTGAGCAATCAGCCCCAGCATTTT

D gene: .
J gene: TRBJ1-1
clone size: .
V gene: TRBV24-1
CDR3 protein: CATGLFPGHLNTEAFF
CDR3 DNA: TGTGCCACGGGTCTATTTCCGGGACACCTGAACACTGAAGCTTTCTTT

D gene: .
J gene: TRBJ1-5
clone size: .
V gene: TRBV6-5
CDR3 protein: CAGGPADQPQHF
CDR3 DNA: TGTGCCGGGGGCCCCGCTGATCAGCCCCAGCATTTT

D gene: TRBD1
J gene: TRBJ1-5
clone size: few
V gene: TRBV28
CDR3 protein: CASRRDRLNQPQHF
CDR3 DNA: TGTGCCAGCAGACGGGACAGGCTGAATCAGCCCCAGCATTTT

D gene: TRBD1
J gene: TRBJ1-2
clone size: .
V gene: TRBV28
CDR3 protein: CASSLVTGTGDGYTF
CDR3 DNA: TGTGCCAGCAGTTTAGTGACCGGGACAGGGGACGGCTACACCTTC

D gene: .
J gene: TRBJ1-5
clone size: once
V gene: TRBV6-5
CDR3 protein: CASTAGASNQPQHF
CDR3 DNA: TGTGCCAGCACTGCGGGTGCCAGCAATCAGCCCCAGCATTTT

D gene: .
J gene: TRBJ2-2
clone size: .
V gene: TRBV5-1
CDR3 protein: CASSEMGPGELFF
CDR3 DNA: TGCGCCAGCAGTGAGATGGGGCCCGGGGAGCTGTTTTTT

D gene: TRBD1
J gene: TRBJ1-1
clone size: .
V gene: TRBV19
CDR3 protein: CANRGRGPTEAFF
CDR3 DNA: TGTGCCAACCGAGGAAGGGGGCCCACTGAAGCTTTCTTT

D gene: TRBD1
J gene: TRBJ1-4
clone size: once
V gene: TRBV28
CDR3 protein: CASSVGQGVEKLFF
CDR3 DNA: TGTGCCAGCAGCGTCGGACAGGGTGTCGAAAAACTGTTTTTT

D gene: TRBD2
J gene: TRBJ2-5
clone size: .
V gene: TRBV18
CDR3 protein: CASSPRASGFEETQYF
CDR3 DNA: TGTGCCAGCTCACCACGGGCTAGCGGGTTTGAAGAGACCCAGTACTTC

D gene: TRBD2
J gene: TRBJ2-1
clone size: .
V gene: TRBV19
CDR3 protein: CASSTLAGPNEQFF
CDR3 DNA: TGTGCCAGTAGTACCCTAGCGGGGCCTAATGAGCAGTTCTTC